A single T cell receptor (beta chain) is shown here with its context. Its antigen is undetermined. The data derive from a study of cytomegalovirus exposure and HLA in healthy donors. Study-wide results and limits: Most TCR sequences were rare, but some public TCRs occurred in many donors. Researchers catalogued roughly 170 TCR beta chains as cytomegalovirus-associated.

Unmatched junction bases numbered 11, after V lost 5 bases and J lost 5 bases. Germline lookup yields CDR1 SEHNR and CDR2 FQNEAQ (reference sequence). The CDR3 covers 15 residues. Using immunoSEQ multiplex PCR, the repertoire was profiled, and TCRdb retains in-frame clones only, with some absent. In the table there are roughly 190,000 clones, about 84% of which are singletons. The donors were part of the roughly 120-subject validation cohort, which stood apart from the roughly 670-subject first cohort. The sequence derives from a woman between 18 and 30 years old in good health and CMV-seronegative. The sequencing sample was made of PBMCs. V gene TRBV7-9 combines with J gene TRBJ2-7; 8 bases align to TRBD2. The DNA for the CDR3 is TGTGCCAGCAGCCCCTTCCCGAGCGGGGGACACGAGCAGTACTTC. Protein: CASSPFPSGGHEQYF.